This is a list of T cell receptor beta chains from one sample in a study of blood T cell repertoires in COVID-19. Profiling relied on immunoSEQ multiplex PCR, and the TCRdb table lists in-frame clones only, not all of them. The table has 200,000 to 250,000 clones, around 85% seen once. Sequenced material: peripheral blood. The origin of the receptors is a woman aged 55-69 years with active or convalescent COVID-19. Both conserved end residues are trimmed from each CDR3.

CDR3: ASSWATNTEAF
length: 11
J: TRBJ1-1
V: TRBV6-5

CDR3: ASSLAGWGYT
length: 10
J: TRBJ1-2
V: TRBV7-9

CDR3: ATSRERVRAGELF
length: 13
J: TRBJ2-2
V: TRBV15

CDR3: ASSPGGVYNEQF
length: 12
J: TRBJ2-1
V: TRBV9

CDR3: ARPPILNRDVVTEAF
length: 15
J: TRBJ1-1
V: TRBV6-4

CDR3: ASTMTSDNSPLH
length: 12
J: TRBJ1-6
V: TRBV7-9

CDR3: ASSLDPGMGTQY
length: 12
J: TRBJ2-5
V: TRBV11-3

CDR3: ASSQNPGTEGTIY
length: 13
J: TRBJ1-3
V: TRBV4-1

CDR3: ASSYGRTSGSTDTQY
length: 15
J: TRBJ2-3
V: TRBV19

CDR3: SAIPMVANTEAF
length: 12
J: TRBJ1-1
V: TRBV29-1

CDR3: ASSQDATGDGPQH
length: 13
J: TRBJ1-5
V: TRBV3-1/TRBV3-2

CDR3: ASSVGVRQGVVNTEAF
length: 16
J: TRBJ1-1
V: TRBV9

CDR3: ASGTRGGNEQF
length: 11
J: TRBJ2-1
V: TRBV19

CDR3: ASSLAPDSNEQF
length: 12
J: TRBJ2-1
V: TRBV7-2

CDR3: ASSSRTNYGYT
length: 11
J: TRBJ1-2
V: TRBV19

CDR3: ASSLGARNTEAF
length: 12
J: TRBJ1-1
V: TRBV27

CDR3: SAGLAGEHNEQF
length: 12
J: TRBJ2-1
V: TRBV29-1

CDR3: SVGASGDNEQF
length: 11
J: TRBJ2-1
V: TRBV29-1

CDR3: ASSQLTGGQETQY
length: 13
J: TRBJ2-5
V: TRBV4-1

CDR3: ASSSLQGFHGYT
length: 12
J: TRBJ1-2
V: TRBV7-2

CDR3: ASSIVQGHNQPQH
length: 13
J: TRBJ1-5
V: TRBV19

CDR3: ASSSLRGAHYGYT
length: 13
J: TRBJ1-2
V: TRBV28

CDR3: ASRTQGAAYNSPLH
length: 14
J: TRBJ1-6
V: TRBV27

CDR3: ASSSTVWYSNYEQY
length: 14
J: TRBJ2-7
V: TRBV11-3

CDR3: ASSLYRGTGELF
length: 12
J: TRBJ2-2
V: TRBV27

CDR3: ATMQGRGRI
length: 9
J: TRBJ2-1
V: TRBV28

CDR3: ASSDRVSDNEQF
length: 12
J: TRBJ2-1
V: TRBV7-2

CDR3: ASSPTSARTQETQY
length: 14
J: TRBJ2-5
V: TRBV18

CDR3: ASSRPGTITTTHYNEQF
length: 17
J: TRBJ2-1
V: TRBV7-2

CDR3: ASSDSGLAGVSDTQY
length: 15
J: TRBJ2-3
V: TRBV10-1

CDR3: ASSLEGSVLGYT
length: 12
J: TRBJ1-2
V: TRBV5-1

CDR3: ASSLTSANTGELF
length: 13
J: TRBJ2-2
V: TRBV2

CDR3: ASSPGQSYGYT
length: 11
J: TRBJ1-2
V: TRBV5-1

CDR3: ASSLAPGGLNEQY
length: 13
J: TRBJ2-7
V: TRBV5-1

CDR3: ASIGLAGVFEQY
length: 12
J: TRBJ2-7
V: TRBV2

CDR3: ASSSHPGHPQETQY
length: 14
J: TRBJ2-5
V: TRBV13